The source of this TCR beta chain is a study of T-cell reconstitution after alpha-beta-depleted transplantation in children. Findings and limits, study-wide: Several hundred expanded graft clones reportedly were the source of alpha-beta T cells about two months after transplant. Surviving thymic progenitors and recipient T cells were the source of high TCRbeta diversity at day 60 in some patients. After one year, T-cell counts and TCRbeta diversity mostly came from new T cells.

Trimming left V 4 bases short and J 4 bases short, with 13 bases between. This CDR3 comprises 14 residues. The germline CDR1 and CDR2 sequences are LGHDT and YNNKEL (reference sequence). Unique molecular identifiers were used in preparing the TCRbeta library. TCRdb analysed the PCR reads with MiXCR anew, one entry per CDR3 protein. This table has 780,000 or so distinct CDR3 sequences, roughly 15% appearing once. This clonotype was recorded at least ten times. Antigen specificity is unknown. This rearrangement joins TRBV3-1 to TRBJ1-1; D perhaps matches TRBD1 (6 bases). The specimen was PBMCs, mostly from graft donor cells, collected 360 days after TCRalphabeta/CD19-depleted stem cell transplant. The TCR sequence derives from a male patient younger than 18 who had a stem cell transplant for acute lymphoblastic leukemia, so the T cells may come from the graft donor. CDR3 nucleotide sequence: TGTGCCAGCAGCCCCCAGGGGTTTGGCACTGAAGCTTTCTTT. It encodes CASSPQGFGTEAFF.